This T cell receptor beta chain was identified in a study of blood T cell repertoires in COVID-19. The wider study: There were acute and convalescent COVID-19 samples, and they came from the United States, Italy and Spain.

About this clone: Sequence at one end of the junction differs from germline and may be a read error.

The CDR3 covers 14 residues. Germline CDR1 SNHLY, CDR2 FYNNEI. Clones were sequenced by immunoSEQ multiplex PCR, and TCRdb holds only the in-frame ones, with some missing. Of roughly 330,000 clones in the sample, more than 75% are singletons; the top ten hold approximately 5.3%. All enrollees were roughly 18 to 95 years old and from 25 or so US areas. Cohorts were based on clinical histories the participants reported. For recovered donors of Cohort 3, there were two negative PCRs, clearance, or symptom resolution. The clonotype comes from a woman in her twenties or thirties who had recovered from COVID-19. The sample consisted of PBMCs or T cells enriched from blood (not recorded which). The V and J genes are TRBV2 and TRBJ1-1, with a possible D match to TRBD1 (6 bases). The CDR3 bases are TGTGCCAGCAGAGAAGGGGGGCTCGGCACTGAAGCTTTCTTT. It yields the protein CASREGGLGTEAFF.